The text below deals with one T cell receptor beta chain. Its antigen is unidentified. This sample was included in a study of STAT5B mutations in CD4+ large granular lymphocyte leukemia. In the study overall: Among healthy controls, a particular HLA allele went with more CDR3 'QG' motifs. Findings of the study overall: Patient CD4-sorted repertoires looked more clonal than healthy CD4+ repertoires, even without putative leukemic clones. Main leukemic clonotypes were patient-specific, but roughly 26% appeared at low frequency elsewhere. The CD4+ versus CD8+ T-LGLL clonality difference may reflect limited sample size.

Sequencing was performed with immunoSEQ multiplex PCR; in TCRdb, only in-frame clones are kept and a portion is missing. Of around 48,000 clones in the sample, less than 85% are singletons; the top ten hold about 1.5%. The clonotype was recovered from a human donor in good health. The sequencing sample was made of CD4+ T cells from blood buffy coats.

The CDR3 spells CASSVGGGITYEQYF. In DNA, the CDR3 is TGTGCCAGCAGCGTAGGTGGGGGGATTACCTACGAGCAGTACTTC. The genes are TRBV9 and TRBJ2-7; TRBD2 might be the D (6 bases). This CDR3 has 15 amino acids. V gave up 0 bases and J gave up 2 bases, with 12 bases separating them. Germline V gene sequence: CDR1 SGDLS, CDR2 YYNGEE.